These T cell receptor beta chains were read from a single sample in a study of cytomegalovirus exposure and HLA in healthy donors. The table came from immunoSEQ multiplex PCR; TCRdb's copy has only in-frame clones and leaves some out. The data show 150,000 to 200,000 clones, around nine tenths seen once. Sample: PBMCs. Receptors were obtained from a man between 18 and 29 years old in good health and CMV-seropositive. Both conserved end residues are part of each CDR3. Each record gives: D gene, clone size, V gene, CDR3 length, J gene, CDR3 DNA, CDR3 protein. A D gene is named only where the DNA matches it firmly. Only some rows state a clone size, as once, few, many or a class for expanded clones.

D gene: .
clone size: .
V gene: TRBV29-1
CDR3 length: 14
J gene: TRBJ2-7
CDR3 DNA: TGCAGCGTTGAAGAGCCAGGGGCTTCCTACGAGCAGTACTTC
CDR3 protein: CSVEEPGASYEQYF

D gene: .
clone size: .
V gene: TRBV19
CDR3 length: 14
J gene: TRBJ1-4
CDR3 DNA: TGTGCCAGTAGCCCGGGATTTACGGGGGAAAAACTGTTTTTT
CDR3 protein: CASSPGFTGEKLFF

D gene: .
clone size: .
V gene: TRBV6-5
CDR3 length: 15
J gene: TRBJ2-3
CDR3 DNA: TGTGCCAGCCGACGGACATCCGGGGGTACAGATACGCAGTATTTT
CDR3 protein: CASRRTSGGTDTQYF

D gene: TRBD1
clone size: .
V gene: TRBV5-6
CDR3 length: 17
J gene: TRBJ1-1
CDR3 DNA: TGTGCCAGCAGCGCCTCCGACAGGGGGCGCAGGGACACTGAAGCTTTCTTT
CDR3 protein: CASSASDRGRRDTEAFF

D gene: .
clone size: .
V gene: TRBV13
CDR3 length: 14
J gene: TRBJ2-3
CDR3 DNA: TGTGCCAGCAGCCTGGGGGGGCCCGCAGATACGCAGTATTTT
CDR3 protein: CASSLGGPADTQYF

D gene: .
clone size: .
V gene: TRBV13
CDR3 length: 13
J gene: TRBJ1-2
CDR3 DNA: TGTGCCAGCAGCCTAGGACGGAACTATGGCTACACCTTC
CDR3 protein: CASSLGRNYGYTF

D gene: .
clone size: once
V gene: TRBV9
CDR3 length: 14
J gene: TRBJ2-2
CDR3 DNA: TGTGCCAGCAGCGTCCAAGACAGCGCCGGGGAGCTGTTTTTT
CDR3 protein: CASSVQDSAGELFF

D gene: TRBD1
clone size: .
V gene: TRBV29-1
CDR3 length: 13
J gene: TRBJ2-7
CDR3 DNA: TGCAGCGTTGCCAGCAGGGGGCTGTACGAGCAGTACTTC
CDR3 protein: CSVASRGLYEQYF

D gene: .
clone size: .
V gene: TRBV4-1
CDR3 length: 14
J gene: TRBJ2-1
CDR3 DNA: TGCGCCAGCAGCCGCTCCACTAGGGTAACGGAGCAGTTCTTC
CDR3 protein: CASSRSTRVTEQFF

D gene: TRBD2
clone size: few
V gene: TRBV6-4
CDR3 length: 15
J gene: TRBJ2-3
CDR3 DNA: TGTGCCAGCAGTGAAGGCGGGGGGGCCGCAGATACGCAGTATTTT
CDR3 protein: CASSEGGGAADTQYF

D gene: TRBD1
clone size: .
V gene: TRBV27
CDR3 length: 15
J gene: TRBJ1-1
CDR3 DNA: TGTGCCAGCAGTCCGCAGGGGGCCATGAACACTGAAGCTTTCTTT
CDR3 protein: CASSPQGAMNTEAFF

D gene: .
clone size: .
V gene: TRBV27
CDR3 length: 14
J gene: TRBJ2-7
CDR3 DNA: TGTGCCAGCCGTAGACAGACCCGCTCCTACGAGCAGTACTTC
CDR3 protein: CASRRQTRSYEQYF

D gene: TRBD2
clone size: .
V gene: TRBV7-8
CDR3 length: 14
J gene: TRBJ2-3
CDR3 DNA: TGTGCCAGCAGCTTAGCGCGGGGGGCCGATACGCAGTATTTT
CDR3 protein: CASSLARGADTQYF

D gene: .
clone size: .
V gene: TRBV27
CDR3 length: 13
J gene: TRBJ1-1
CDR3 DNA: TGTGCCAGCACGCCAGCGGGCGGCGGTGAAGCTTTCTTT
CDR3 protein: CASTPAGGGEAFF

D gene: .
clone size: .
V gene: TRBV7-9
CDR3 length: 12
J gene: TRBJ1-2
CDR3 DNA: TGTGCCAGCAGTTATTACAGGGATGGCTACACCTTC
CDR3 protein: CASSYYRDGYTF

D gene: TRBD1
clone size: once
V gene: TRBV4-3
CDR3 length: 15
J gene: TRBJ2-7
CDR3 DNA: TGCGCCAGCAGCCAAGATCGGGCAGGGGGCGCCGAGCAGTACTTC
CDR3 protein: CASSQDRAGGAEQYF

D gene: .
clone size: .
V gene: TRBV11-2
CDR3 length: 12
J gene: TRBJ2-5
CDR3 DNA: TGTGCCAGCAGCGCTGCCAGGGAGACCCAGTACTTC
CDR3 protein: CASSAARETQYF

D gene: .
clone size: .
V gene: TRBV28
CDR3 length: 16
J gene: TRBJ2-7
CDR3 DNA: TGTGCCAGCAGTTCACTAAGGGAGAACACTTTATACGAGCAGTACTTC
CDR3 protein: CASSSLRENTLYEQYF

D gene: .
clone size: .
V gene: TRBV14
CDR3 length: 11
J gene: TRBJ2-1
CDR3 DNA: TGTGCCAGCAGCCCCTGGAGGGAGCAGTTCTTC
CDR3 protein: CASSPWREQFF

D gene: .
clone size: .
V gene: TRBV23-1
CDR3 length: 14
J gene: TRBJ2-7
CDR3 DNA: TGCGCCAGCAGTCTCCTTGAGGCTGGCTACGAGCAGTACTTC
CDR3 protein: CASSLLEAGYEQYF

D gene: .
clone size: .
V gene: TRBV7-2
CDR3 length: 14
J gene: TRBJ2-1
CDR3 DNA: TGTGCCAGCAGCATGACGACGAGGGATGATGAGCAGTTCTTC
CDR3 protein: CASSMTTRDDEQFF

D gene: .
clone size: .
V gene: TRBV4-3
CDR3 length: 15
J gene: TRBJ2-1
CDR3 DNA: TGCGCCAGCAGCCAATGGCGGGATCCAAACAATGAGCAGTTCTTC
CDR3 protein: CASSQWRDPNNEQFF

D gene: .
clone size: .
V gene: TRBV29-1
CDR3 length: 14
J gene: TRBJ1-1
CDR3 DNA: TGCAGCGTTGTAGGAGCTCGATTCTCCGATGAAGCTTTCTTT
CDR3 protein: CSVVGARFSDEAFF

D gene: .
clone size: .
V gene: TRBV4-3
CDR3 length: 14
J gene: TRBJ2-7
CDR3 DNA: TGCGCCAGCAGCCAAGAAAGAGATTCCTACGAGCAGTACTTC
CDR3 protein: CASSQERDSYEQYF

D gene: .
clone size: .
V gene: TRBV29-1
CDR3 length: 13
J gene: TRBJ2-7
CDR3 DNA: TGCAGCGCCCAGGACAGACCAAGGCAGGAGCAGTACTTC
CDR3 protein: CSAQDRPRQEQYF

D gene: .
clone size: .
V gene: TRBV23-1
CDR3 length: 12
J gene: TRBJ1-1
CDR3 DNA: TGCGCCAGCACAGTTATGAACACTGAAGCTTTCTTT
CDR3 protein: CASTVMNTEAFF

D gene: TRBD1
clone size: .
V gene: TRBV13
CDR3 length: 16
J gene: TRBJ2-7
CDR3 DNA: TGTGCCAGCAGCTCAGACAGGGGGAGCTCCTCCTACGAGCAGTACTTC
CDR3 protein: CASSSDRGSSSYEQYF

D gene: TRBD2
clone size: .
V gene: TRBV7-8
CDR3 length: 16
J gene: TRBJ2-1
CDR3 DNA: TGTGCCAGCAGCTTAACCAGCGGGAGGGTTTTAAATGAGCAGTTCTTC
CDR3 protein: CASSLTSGRVLNEQFF

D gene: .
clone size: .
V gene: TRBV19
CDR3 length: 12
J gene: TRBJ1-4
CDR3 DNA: TGTGCCACCACAGGACAAGGCGAAAAACTGTTTTTT
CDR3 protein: CATTGQGEKLFF

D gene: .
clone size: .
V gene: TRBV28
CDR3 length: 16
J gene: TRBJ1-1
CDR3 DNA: TGTGCCAGCAGTTCAACTATCCAGGGGACGTCTCCTGAAGCTTTCTTT
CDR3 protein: CASSSTIQGTSPEAFF

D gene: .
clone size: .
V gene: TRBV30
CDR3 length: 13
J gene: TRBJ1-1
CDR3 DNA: TGTGCCTGGAGTATTGGGGGGAGCACTGAAGCTTTCTTT
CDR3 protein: CAWSIGGSTEAFF

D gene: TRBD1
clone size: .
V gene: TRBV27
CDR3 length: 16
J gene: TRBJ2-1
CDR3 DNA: TGTGCCAGCAGTTCAGGGACAGGGAAAGGGAGCAATGAGCAGTTCTTC
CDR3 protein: CASSSGTGKGSNEQFF

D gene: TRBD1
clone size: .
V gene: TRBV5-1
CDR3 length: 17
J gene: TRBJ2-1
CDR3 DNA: TGCGCCAGCAGCTTGCCATCCGGACAGGGTGGTGTCAATGAGCAGTTCTTC
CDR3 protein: CASSLPSGQGGVNEQFF